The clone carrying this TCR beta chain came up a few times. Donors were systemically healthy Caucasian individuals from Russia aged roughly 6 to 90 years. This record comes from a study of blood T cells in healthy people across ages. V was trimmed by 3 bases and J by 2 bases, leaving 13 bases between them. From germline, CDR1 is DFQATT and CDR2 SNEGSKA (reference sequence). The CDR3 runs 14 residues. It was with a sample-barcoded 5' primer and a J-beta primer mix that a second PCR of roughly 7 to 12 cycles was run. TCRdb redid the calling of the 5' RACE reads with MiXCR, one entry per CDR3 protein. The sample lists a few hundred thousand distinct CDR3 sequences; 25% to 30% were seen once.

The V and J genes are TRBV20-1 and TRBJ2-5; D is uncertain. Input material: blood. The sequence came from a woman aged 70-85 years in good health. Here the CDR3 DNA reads TGCAGTGCTAGTTCTGGGAACCCACAAGAGACCCAGTACTTC. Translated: CSASSGNPQETQYF.